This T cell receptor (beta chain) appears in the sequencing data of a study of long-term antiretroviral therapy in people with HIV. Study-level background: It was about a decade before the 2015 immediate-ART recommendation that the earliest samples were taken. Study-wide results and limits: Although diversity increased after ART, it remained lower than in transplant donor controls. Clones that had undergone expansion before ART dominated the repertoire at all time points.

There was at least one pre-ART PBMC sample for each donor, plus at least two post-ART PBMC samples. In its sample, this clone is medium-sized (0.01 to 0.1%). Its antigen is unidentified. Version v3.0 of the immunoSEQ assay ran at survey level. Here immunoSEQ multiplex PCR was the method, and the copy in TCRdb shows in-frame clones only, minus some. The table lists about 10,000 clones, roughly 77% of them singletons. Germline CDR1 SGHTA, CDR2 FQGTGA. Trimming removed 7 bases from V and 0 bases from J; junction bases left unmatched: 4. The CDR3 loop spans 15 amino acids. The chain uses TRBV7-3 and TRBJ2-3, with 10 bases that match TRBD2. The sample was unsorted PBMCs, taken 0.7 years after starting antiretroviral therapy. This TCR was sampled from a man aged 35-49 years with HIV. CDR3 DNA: TGTGCCAGCACCCTAGCGGGAGAAAGCACAGATACGCAGTATTTT. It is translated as CASTLAGESTDTQYF.